The entry below describes one TCR beta chain. This specimen belongs to a study of blood T cell repertoires in COVID-19. Authors' analysis steps: Amplification from reference gene primers served as the basis for estimated nucleated cell counts. Profiled with immunoSEQ multiplex PCR; TCRdb holds only in-frame clones, not every one. V and J calls and clone size are copied from that table; D and trimming were computed from the DNA. The sample shows 250,000 to 300,000 clones, 81% of them seen only once. Germline-derived CDR1 and CDR2 are SGHDT and YYEEEE. The CDR3 spans 14 residues. With 6 bases clipped from V and 0 bases from J, the junction kept 5 bases outside the gene matches.

The sequence derives from a woman aged 55-69 years with active or convalescent COVID-19. The sequencing sample was made of peripheral blood. The gene calls are TRBV5-6 and TRBJ1-1; 7 positions match TRBD1. The CDR3 protein is CASTHGTVNTEAFF. The CDR3 bases are TGTGCCAGCACCCACGGGACAGTGAACACTGAAGCTTTCTTT.